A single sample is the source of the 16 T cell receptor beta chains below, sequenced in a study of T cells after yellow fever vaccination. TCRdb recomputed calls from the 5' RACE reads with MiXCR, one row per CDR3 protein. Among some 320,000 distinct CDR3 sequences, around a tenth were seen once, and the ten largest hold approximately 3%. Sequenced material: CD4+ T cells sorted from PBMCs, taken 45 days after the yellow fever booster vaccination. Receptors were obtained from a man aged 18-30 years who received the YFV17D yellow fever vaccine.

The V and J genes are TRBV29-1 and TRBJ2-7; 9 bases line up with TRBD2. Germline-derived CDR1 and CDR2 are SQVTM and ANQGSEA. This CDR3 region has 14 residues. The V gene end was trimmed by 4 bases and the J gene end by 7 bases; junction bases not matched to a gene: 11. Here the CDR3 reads CSVARVLAGREQYF. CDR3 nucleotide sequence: TGCAGCGTTGCCAGGGTTCTAGCGGGGAGAGAGCAGTACTTC.

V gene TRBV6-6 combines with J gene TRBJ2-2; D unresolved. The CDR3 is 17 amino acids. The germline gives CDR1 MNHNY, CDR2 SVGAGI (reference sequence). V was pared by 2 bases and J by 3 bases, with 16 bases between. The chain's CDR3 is CASSYPALRVDTGELFF. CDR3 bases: TGTGCCAGCAGTTACCCAGCCCTTCGGGTGGACACCGGGGAGCTGTTTTTT.

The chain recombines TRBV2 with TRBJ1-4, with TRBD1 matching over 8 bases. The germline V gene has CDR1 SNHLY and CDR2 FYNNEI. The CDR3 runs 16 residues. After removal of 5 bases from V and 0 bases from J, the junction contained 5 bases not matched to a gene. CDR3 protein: CASSNRGTATNEKLFF. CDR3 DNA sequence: TGTGCCAGCAGTAACAGGGGGACTGCAACTAATGAAAAACTGTTTTTT.

Here the CDR3 reads CASSFIGGWFF. CDR3 DNA sequence: TGTGCCAGCAGTTTTATAGGTGGGTGGTTCTTC. The J gene is TRBJ2-1, the V gene TRBV28; D gene unclear. Germline CDR1 MDHEN, CDR2 SYDVKM. Trimming shortened V by 3 bases and J by 15 bases, and 12 bases separated the two germline ends. The length of the CDR3 is 11 residues.

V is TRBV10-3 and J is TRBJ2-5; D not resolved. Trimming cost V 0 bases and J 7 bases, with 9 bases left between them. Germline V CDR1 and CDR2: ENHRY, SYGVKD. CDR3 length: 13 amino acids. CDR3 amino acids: CAISESQTGTQYF. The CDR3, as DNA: TGTGCCATCAGTGAGTCGCAAACGGGGACCCAGTACTTC.

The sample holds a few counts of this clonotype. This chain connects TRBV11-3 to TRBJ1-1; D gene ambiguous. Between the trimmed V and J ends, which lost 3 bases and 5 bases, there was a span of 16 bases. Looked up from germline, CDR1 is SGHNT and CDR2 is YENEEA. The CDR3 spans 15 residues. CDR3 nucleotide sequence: TGTGCCAGCAGCTTTGGTGGGCGAAGCAGGACTGAAGCTTTCTTT. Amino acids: CASSFGGRSRTEAFF. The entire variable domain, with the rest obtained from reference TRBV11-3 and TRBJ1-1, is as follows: EAGVVQSPRYKIIEKKQPVAFWCNPISGHNTLYWYLQNLGQGPELLIRYENEEAVDDSQLPKDRFSAERLKGVDSTLKIQPAELGDSAVYLCASSFGGRSRTEAFFGQGTRLTVV.

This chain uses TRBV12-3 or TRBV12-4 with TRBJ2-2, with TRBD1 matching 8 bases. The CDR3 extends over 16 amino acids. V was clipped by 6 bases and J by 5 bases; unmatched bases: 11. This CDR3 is CASRGQGARITGELFF. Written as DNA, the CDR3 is TGTGCCAGCAGGGGTCAGGGGGCAAGAATTACCGGGGAGCTGTTTTTT.

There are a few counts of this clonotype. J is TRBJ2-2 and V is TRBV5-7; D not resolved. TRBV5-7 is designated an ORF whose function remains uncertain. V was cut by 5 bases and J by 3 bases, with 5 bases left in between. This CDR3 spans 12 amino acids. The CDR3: CASRTDTGELFF. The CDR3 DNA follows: TGTGCCAGCAGAACGGACACCGGGGAGCTGTTTTTT.

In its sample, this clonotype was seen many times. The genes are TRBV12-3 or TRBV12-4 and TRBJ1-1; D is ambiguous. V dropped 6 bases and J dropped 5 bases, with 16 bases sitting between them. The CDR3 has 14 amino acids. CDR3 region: CASRDAGGRTEAFF. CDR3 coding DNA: TGTGCCAGCAGGGACGCGGGAGGTAGGACTGAAGCTTTCTTT.

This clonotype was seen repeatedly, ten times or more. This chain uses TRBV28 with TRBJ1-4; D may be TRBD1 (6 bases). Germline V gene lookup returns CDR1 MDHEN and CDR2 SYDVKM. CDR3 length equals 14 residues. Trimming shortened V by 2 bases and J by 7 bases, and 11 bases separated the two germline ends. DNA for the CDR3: TGTGCCAGCAGTTTACCGGGGGGCGGTGAAAAACTGTTTTTT. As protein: CASSLPGGGEKLFF.

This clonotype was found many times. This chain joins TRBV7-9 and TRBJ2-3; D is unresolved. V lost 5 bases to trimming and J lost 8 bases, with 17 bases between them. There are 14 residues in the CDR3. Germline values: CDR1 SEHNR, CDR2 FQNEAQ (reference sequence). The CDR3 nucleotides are TGTGCCAGCAGCCCTCGAGACCGTCCGGCTACGCAGTATTTT. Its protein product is CASSPRDRPATQYF.

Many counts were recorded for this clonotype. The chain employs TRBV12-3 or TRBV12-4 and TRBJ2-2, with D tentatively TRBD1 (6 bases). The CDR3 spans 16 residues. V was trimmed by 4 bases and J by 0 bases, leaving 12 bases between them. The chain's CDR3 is CASSSRGGANTGELFF. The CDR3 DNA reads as TGTGCCAGCAGTTCCAGAGGGGGAGCGAACACCGGGGAGCTGTTTTTT.

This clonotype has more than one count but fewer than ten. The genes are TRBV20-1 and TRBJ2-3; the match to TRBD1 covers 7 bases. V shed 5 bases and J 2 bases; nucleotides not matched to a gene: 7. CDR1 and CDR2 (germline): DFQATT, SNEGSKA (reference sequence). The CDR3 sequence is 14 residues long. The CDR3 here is CSAAGTASTDTQYF. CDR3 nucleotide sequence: TGCAGTGCTGCCGGGACAGCCTCCACAGATACGCAGTATTTT.

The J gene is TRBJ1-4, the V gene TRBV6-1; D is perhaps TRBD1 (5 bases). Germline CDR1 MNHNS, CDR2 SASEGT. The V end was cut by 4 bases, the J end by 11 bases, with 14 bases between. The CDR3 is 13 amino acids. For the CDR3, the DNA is TGTGCCAGCAGTGCCCAGACAGTTCCGAAACTGTTTTTT. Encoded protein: CASSAQTVPKLFF.

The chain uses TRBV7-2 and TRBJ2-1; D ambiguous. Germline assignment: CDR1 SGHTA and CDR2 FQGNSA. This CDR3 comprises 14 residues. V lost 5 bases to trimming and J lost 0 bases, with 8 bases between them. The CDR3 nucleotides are TGTGCCAGCAGCCCAATGGCCTCCTACAATGAGCAGTTCTTC. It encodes CASSPMASYNEQFF.

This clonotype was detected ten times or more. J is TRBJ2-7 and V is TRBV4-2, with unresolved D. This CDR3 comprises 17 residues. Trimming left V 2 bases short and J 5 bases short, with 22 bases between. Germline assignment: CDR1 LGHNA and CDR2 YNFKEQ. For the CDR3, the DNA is TGTGCCAGCAGCCAACACAGACGGGTAATCGCCGTCCACGAGCAGTACGTC. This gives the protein CASSQHRRVIAVHEQYV.